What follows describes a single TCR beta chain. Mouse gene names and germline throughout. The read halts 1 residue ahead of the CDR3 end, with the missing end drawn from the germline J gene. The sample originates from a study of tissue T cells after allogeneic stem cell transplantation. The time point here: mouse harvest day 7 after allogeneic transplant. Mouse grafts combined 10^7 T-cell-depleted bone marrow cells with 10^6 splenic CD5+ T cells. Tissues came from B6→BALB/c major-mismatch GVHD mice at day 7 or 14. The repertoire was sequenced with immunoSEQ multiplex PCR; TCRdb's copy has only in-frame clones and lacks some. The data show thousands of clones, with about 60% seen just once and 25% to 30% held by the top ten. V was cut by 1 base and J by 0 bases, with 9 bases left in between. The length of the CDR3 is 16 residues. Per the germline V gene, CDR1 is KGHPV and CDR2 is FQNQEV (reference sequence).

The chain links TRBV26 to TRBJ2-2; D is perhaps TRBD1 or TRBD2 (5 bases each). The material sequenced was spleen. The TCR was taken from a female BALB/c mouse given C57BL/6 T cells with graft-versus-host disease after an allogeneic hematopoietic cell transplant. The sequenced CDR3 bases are TGTGCCAGCAGTCTGTTGAGGGGCTCAAACACCGGGCAGCTCTAC. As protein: CASSLLRGSNTGQLY. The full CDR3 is CASSLLRGSNTGQLYF.